These T cell receptor beta chains were read from a single sample in a study of cytomegalovirus exposure and HLA in healthy donors. Profiling relied on immunoSEQ multiplex PCR, and the TCRdb table lists in-frame clones only, not all of them. This table has about 90,000 clones, 70% to 85% appearing once. The specimen was PBMCs. These receptors all stem from a young man in good health and CMV-seropositive. Both conserved end residues are part of each CDR3. The order of the fields is J gene, D gene, CDR3 length, V gene, CDR3 protein. D genes are given only for firm matches.

TRBJ2-7 | TRBD1 | 14 | TRBV5-1 | CASTSRQGEYEQYF
TRBJ2-7 | TRBD1 | 15 | TRBV5-1 | CASSPGTGGFYEQYF
TRBJ2-5 | TRBD2 | 15 | TRBV28 | CASSPGLAFQETQYF
TRBJ2-7 | . | 13 | TRBV5-1 | CASSPLGGNEQYF
TRBJ1-4 | . | 16 | TRBV9 | CASSGAVTGEHEKLFF
TRBJ1-1 | . | 15 | TRBV7-3 | CASSSNIQGNTEAFF
TRBJ2-1 | . | 15 | TRBV18 | CASSPRGPQFNEQFF
TRBJ1-1 | TRBD1 | 17 | TRBV19 | CASSMEGQGAFRTEAFF
TRBJ2-5 | . | 11 | TRBV30 | CALMIQETQYF
TRBJ1-6 | TRBD1 | 15 | TRBV5-4 | CASSLGQGANSPLHF
TRBJ2-7 | . | 15 | TRBV6-1 | CASSERGTGSYEQYF
TRBJ1-2 | . | 15 | TRBV6-6 | CASSHQAMANYGYTF
TRBJ1-5 | . | 14 | TRBV27 | CASSPRRGSQPQHF
TRBJ1-5 | TRBD1 | 12 | TRBV29-1 | CSVGTGSQPQHF
TRBJ1-6 | . | 17 | TRBV5-1 | CASSHDFPSSYNSPLHF
TRBJ1-5 | TRBD1 | 15 | TRBV19 | CASSTMTGSNQPQHF
TRBJ2-1 | . | 16 | TRBV5-8 | CASSLYTGNVYNEQFF
TRBJ2-1 | . | 16 | TRBV15 | CATSRERTGAYNEQFF
TRBJ2-1 | TRBD2 | 14 | TRBV29-1 | CSGEAGGSYNEQFF
TRBJ2-7 | . | 13 | TRBV6-5 | CASSYSRVDEQYF
TRBJ2-1 | . | 14 | TRBV15 | CATSTRTTYNEQFF
TRBJ1-3 | TRBD1 | 15 | TRBV5-4 | CASSSRTGGLNTIYF
TRBJ2-7 | . | 15 | TRBV5-1 | CASSLTPTGAYEQYF
TRBJ1-3 | . | 18 | TRBV4-1 | CASSSGWSVIDEGNTIYF
TRBJ1-5 | . | 15 | TRBV28 | CASSFPSGAGQPQHF
TRBJ1-5 | . | 18 | TRBV6-1 | CASSETRRGGWSNQPQHF
TRBJ2-1 | TRBD2 | 15 | TRBV9 | CASSELAGAGNEQFF
TRBJ2-5 | TRBD2 | 14 | TRBV5-1 | CASSPLGGQETQYF
TRBJ2-5 | TRBD2 | 13 | TRBV29-1 | CSVPRLAGGTQYF
TRBJ2-3 | TRBD2 | 15 | TRBV5-1 | CASSFSAGGTDTQYF
TRBJ2-3 | TRBD1 | 14 | TRBV19 | CASSLTGGPDTQYF
TRBJ1-1 | . | 15 | TRBV9 | CASSVEQGSNTEAFF
TRBJ2-5 | . | 14 | TRBV9 | CASSVSGSQETQYF
TRBJ2-3 | . | 13 | TRBV29-1 | CSVYREGTDTQYF
TRBJ2-7 | TRBD2 | 12 | TRBV5-6 | CASSQLGGEQYF
TRBJ2-1 | . | 14 | TRBV9 | CASSVDGFYNEQFF
TRBJ1-2 | TRBD1 | 13 | TRBV6-5 | CASSRTGRFGYTF
TRBJ1-1 | . | 14 | TRBV28 | CATIFMGRGTEAFF
TRBJ1-2 | TRBD1 | 15 | TRBV7-9 | CASSSRTGTGDGYTF
TRBJ1-2 | . | 15 | TRBV7-2 | CASSVIRGANYGYTF
TRBJ2-7 | . | 14 | TRBV6-1 | CASTRGEGQYEQYF
TRBJ2-1 | TRBD1 | 14 | TRBV2 | CTSSRDRGHNEQFF
TRBJ1-1 | . | 15 | TRBV18 | CASSPPGHLNTEAFF
TRBJ1-1 | TRBD1 | 16 | TRBV6-6 | CASTQRGQPVNTEAFF
TRBJ1-6 | TRBD1 | 14 | TRBV6-1 | CASIKDRGNSPLHF